A selection of T cell receptor beta chains follows, all from one sample in a study of CD8 T cells in Susac syndrome. TCRdb re-derived calls from the immunoSEQ multiplex PCR reads in MiXCR, one entry per CDR3 protein. The sample holds roughly 140,000 distinct CDR3 sequences, 90% to 96% seen once. Sequencing input: CD4+ T cells from PBMCs. The origin of the receptors is a human donor with Susac syndrome. Each CDR3 is given with its conserved first and last residue. The D gene is left open where the match is weak. Not every row has a clone size; where given, it reads once, few, many or a size class.

>TRBJ2-3|.|TRBV29-1|.
CSSRANFWGTDTQYF
TGCAGCTCAAGGGCGAACTTCTGGGGCACAGATACGCAGTATTTT
>TRBJ1-1|once|TRBV5-1|.
CASSLSPATEAFF
TGCGCCAGCAGCCTTTCGCCGGCCACTGAAGCTTTCTTT
>TRBJ2-4|.|TRBV14|.
CASSQSSPGRPIQYF
TGTGCCAGCAGCCAGAGCAGTCCAGGACGCCCCATTCAGTACTTC
>TRBJ2-4|.|TRBV29-1|TRBD2
CSGGSGARNIQYF
TGCAGCGGGGGTAGCGGGGCGAGAAACATTCAGTACTTC
>TRBJ2-5|.|TRBV5-8|TRBD1
CASILGGIVETQYF
TGTGCCAGCATCCTAGGGGGCATCGTGGAGACCCAGTACTTC
>TRBJ1-2|.|TRBV12-3/TRBV12-4|TRBD1
CASSPGQSDGYTF
TGTGCCAGCAGTCCGGGACAGAGTGATGGCTACACCTTC
>TRBJ1-2|.|TRBV5-1|.
CASSRGPSYGYTF
TGCGCCAGCAGCCGAGGACCGAGCTATGGCTACACCTTC
>TRBJ1-1|.|TRBV20-1|.
CSACPRPLTEAFF
TGCAGTGCTTGCCCTAGGCCCCTCACTGAAGCTTTCTTT
>TRBJ1-1|.|TRBV7-9|.
CASSGQRLFSGAFF
TGTGCCAGCAGCGGCCAGCGGCTTTTTTCAGGAGCTTTCTTT
>TRBJ2-7|.|TRBV5-1|TRBD2
CASSLDPRGLAGYEQYF
TGCGCCAGCAGCTTGGACCCCCGGGGGCTAGCGGGCTACGAGCAGTACTTC
>TRBJ2-2|.|TRBV20-1|.
CSARRTGYTGELFF
TGCAGTGCTAGGCGGACGGGCTACACCGGGGAGCTGTTTTTT
>TRBJ2-4|.|TRBV5-1|.
CASSPGTSEDIQYF
TGCGCCAGCAGCCCCGGGACTTCTGAAGACATTCAGTACTTC
>TRBJ1-1|.|TRBV27|.
CASSLEWNTEAFF
TGTGCCAGCAGTTTGGAATGGAACACTGAAGCTTTCTTT
>TRBJ1-2|once|TRBV18|.
CASSLGSVNNYGYTF
TGTGCCAGCTCATTAGGGTCCGTGAACAACTATGGCTACACCTTC
>TRBJ1-1|once|TRBV15|TRBD1
CATMDHTGGAETEAFF
TGTGCCACCATGGACCATACAGGGGGCGCGGAAACTGAAGCTTTCTTT
>TRBJ2-5|once|TRBV5-1|TRBD1
CASSLEGTGGQETQYF
TGCGCCAGCAGCTTGGAGGGGACAGGGGGCCAAGAGACCCAGTACTTC
>TRBJ2-7|.|TRBV28|.
CASRPGLAGRYEQYF
TGTGCCAGCAGACCAGGGCTAGCCGGCAGGTACGAGCAGTACTTC
>TRBJ2-2|.|TRBV7-2|.
CASSPPRRVTGELFF
TGTGCCAGCAGCCCCCCGAGGAGGGTAACCGGGGAGCTGTTTTTT
>TRBJ2-3|.|TRBV5-1|.
CASSLGYTDTQYF
TGCGCCAGCAGCTTAGGCTACACAGATACGCAGTATTTT
>TRBJ1-2|.|TRBV10-3|TRBD1
CAISETGDGYTF
TGTGCCATCAGTGAGACAGGGGATGGCTACACCTTC
>TRBJ1-5|.|TRBV28|TRBD1
CASRKRQGAEPQHF
TGTGCCAGCAGAAAACGACAGGGAGCGGAGCCCCAGCATTTT
>TRBJ2-7|.|TRBV13|.
CASSPPGKLYEQYF
TGTGCCAGCAGCCCACCCGGGAAGCTATACGAGCAGTACTTC
>TRBJ2-5|.|TRBV29-1|.
CSVEVAAHQETQYF
TGCAGCGTTGAGGTCGCCGCTCACCAAGAGACCCAGTACTTC
>TRBJ1-1|.|TRBV11-1|.
CASSFMVGTEAFF
TGTGCCAGCAGCTTTATGGTTGGCACTGAAGCTTTCTTT
>TRBJ1-3|.|TRBV14|.
CASSHRDWIGNTIYF
TGTGCCAGCAGCCACCGGGACTGGATTGGAAACACCATATATTTT
>TRBJ1-1|.|TRBV6-1|.
CASIKIGPDGGGTEAFF
TGTGCCAGCATCAAAATCGGGCCCGACGGCGGGGGCACTGAAGCTTTCTTT
>TRBJ1-2|.|TRBV20-1|.
CSQYTVGDNYGYTF
TGCAGTCAATATACAGTGGGCGATAACTATGGCTACACCTTC
>TRBJ2-2|.|TRBV19|TRBD1
CASLYSGTGRTGELFF
TGTGCCAGTCTGTACAGTGGGACAGGGCGGACCGGGGAGCTGTTTTTT
>TRBJ2-2|few|TRBV3-1|TRBD1
CASSRTGGELFF
TGTGCCAGCAGCCGGACAGGCGGGGAGCTGTTTTTT
>TRBJ1-1|.|TRBV9|.
CASSVGQTVNTEAFF
TGTGCCAGCAGCGTAGGCCAGACGGTGAACACTGAAGCTTTCTTT
>TRBJ1-4|.|TRBV12-3/TRBV12-4|.
CASSRQATNEKLFF
TGTGCCAGCAGTCGACAGGCAACTAATGAAAAACTGTTTTTT
>TRBJ2-7|.|TRBV28|TRBD2
CASSLGLAAKYF
TGTGCCAGCAGTTTGGGACTAGCCGCAAAGTACTTC
>TRBJ1-6|.|TRBV7-3|TRBD1
CASSSAAGGNSPLHF
TGTGCCAGCAGCTCCGCCGCAGGGGGGAATTCACCCCTCCACTTT
>TRBJ2-5|.|TRBV6-2/TRBV6-3|TRBD2
CASRGLAGGSETQYF
TGTGCCAGCAGAGGACTAGCGGGGGGTTCGGAGACCCAGTACTTC
>TRBJ1-5|.|TRBV25-1|TRBD1
CASSGDRAQPQHF
TGTGCCAGCAGTGGGGACAGGGCGCAGCCCCAGCATTTT
>TRBJ1-1|.|TRBV20-1|TRBD1
CSARDRLMNTEAFF
TGCAGTGCTCGGGACAGACTCATGAACACTGAAGCTTTCTTT
>TRBJ2-1|.|TRBV6-5|TRBD2
CASSYNPSGRGEQFF
TGTGCCAGCAGTTATAATCCTAGCGGGAGGGGTGAGCAGTTCTTC
>TRBJ2-6|.|TRBV6-1|.
CASGATPQDSGANVLTF
TGTGCCAGCGGGGCCACCCCGCAGGACTCCGGGGCCAACGTCCTGACTTTC
>TRBJ2-3|.|TRBV3-1|.
CASSQAVTDTQYF
TGTGCCAGCAGCCAAGCCGTCACAGATACGCAGTATTTT
>TRBJ2-7|.|TRBV3-1|TRBD1
CASSLMGTGKNEQYF
TGTGCCAGCAGCCTCATGGGGACAGGGAAGAACGAGCAGTACTTC
>TRBJ2-7|.|TRBV7-9|TRBD2
CASSARTSGSYEQYF
TGTGCCAGCAGCGCCCGGACTAGCGGGTCCTACGAGCAGTACTTC
>TRBJ2-5|.|TRBV29-1|.
CSVRTVYQETQYF
TGCAGCGTCCGCACAGTGTACCAAGAGACCCAGTACTTC
>TRBJ2-1|.|TRBV6-5|.
CASSSTSGLLNEQFF
TGTGCCAGCAGCTCTACCTCGGGACTGCTCAATGAGCAGTTCTTC
>TRBJ1-4|.|TRBV29-1|TRBD1
CSGGQGRNEKLFF
TGCAGCGGGGGACAGGGAAGAAATGAAAAACTGTTTTTT
>TRBJ2-5|.|TRBV3-1|TRBD2
CASSPTSGGPLGETQYF
TGTGCCAGCAGCCCGACTAGCGGAGGGCCCTTAGGAGAGACCCAGTACTTC
>TRBJ2-5|.|TRBV5-1|.
CASSLTFQETQYF
TGCGCCAGCAGCTTGACGTTCCAAGAGACCCAGTACTTC
>TRBJ1-1|.|TRBV29-1|TRBD1
CSALGQLNTEAFF
TGCAGCGCCCTGGGACAGCTCAACACTGAAGCTTTCTTT
>TRBJ2-6|.|TRBV20-1|.
CSARDQRPGANVLTF
TGCAGTGCTAGAGATCAGAGGCCTGGGGCCAACGTCCTGACTTTC
>TRBJ2-2|.|TRBV11-2|TRBD2
CASSLGTSGRHGELFF
TGTGCCAGCAGCTTGGGAACTAGCGGGAGACACGGGGAGCTGTTTTTT